These 9 T cell receptor beta chains were all obtained from the same sample, sequenced in a study of cytomegalovirus exposure and HLA in healthy donors. PCR employed 60 Vbeta and 13 Jbeta primers. Only in-frame clones appear in the TCRdb table, and some are missing; sequencing was by immunoSEQ multiplex PCR. The table has 85,000 to 110,000 clones, more than 65% seen once; the top ten hold around a tenth. The sample taken for sequencing was PBMCs. The receptors shown here come from a woman aged 18-29 years in good health and CMV-seropositive.

V and J are TRBV5-6 and TRBJ1-5; D uncertain. V was pared by 2 bases and J by 7 bases, with 13 bases between. CDR1 and CDR2 (germline): SGHDT, YYEEEE. This CDR3 is built from 14 residues. CDR3 loop: CASSFWAQIQPQHF. The CDR3 nucleotides read TGTGCCAGCAGCTTTTGGGCCCAGATACAGCCCCAGCATTTT.

This clone was observed a handful of times. The V and J genes are TRBV5-5 and TRBJ2-3, with D unresolved. V lost 4 bases to trimming and J lost 4 bases, with 10 bases between them. The CDR3 consists of 13 residues. Germline V gene sequence: CDR1 SGHKS, CDR2 YYEKEE (reference sequence). CDR3 nucleotide sequence: TGTGCCAGCAGCCCGGTTTCGCCAGATACGCAGTATTTT. Translated, it gives CASSPVSPDTQYF.

The genes are TRBV9 and TRBJ2-3; possible D gene TRBD1, 6 bases. Trimming stripped 5 bases from V and 3 bases from J, with 16 bases between. Germline CDR1 reads SGDLS; CDR2 reads YYNGEE. The CDR3 sequence is 15 residues long. The CDR3 sequence: CASSKGDVGTDTQYF. DNA for the CDR3: TGTGCCAGCAGTAAGGGGGACGTTGGGACAGATACGCAGTATTTT.

This sequence joins TRBV19 and TRBJ1-1; D perhaps matches TRBD1 (6 bases). The V end lost 5 bases, the J end lost 1 base, and 11 bases lay between the germline ends. The CDR3 is 14 residues long. Germline-derived CDR1 and CDR2 are LNHDA and SQIVND (reference sequence). CDR3 nucleotide sequence: TGTGCCAGTAGTCACCAGACAGGGAACACTGAAGCTTTCTTT. It yields the protein CASSHQTGNTEAFF.

This chain uses TRBV6-5 with TRBJ2-1, with 10 bases matching TRBD2. The CDR3 has 14 residues. Germline-derived CDR1 and CDR2 are MNHEY and SVGAGI. V dropped 4 bases and J dropped 9; count of bases not matched to a gene: 6. CDR3 amino acids: CASSSLGLASEQFF. In nucleotides, the CDR3 is TGTGCCAGCAGTTCCCTGGGACTAGCGTCTGAGCAGTTCTTC.

The J gene is TRBJ2-5, the V gene TRBV29-1; 9 bases map to TRBD1. In germline, CDR1 is SQVTM, CDR2 ANQGSEA. The length of the CDR3 is 12 residues. J gave up 9 bases and V 7 bases, and 9 bases lay outside the gene matches. As DNA, the CDR3 is TGCAGCGCCGGGGACAGGGAAAAGGCCCAGTACTTC. The encoded protein is CSAGDREKAQYF.

Note on this clone: Other DNA sequences of this sample code for an identical CDR3. The rearrangement links TRBV19 to TRBJ1-2; D not resolved. Germline V CDR1 and CDR2: LNHDA, SQIVND (reference sequence). CDR3 length: 12 amino acids. Trimming shortened V by 6 bases and J by 6 bases, and 11 bases separated the two germline ends. Here the CDR3 reads CASSILLNGYTF. CDR3 DNA: TGTGCCAGTAGCATTCTACTCAATGGCTACACCTTC. The whole variable domain, remainder taken from reference TRBV19 and TRBJ1-2, is DGGITQSPKYLFRKEGQNVTLSCEQNLNHDAMYWYRQDPGQGLRLIYYSQIVNDFQKGDIAEGYSVSREKKESFPLTVTSAQKNPTAFYLCASSILLNGYTFGSGTRLTVV.

The CDR3: CASSSPRWTGELFF. CDR3 coding DNA: TGTGCCAGCAGTTCCCCTAGGTGGACCGGGGAGCTGTTTTTT. The V call is TRBV27, the J call TRBJ2-2; unclear D gene. CDR1 is MNHEY and CDR2 is SMNVEV in the germline V gene (reference sequence). V was trimmed by 4 bases and J by 5 bases, leaving 11 bases between them. The CDR3 length is 14 residues.

This clone appeared a few times. The CDR3 DNA follows: TGTGCCAGCAGTGACAGAGGCGGGGGGGTGTCTTACGAGCAGTACTTC. This codes for CASSDRGGGVSYEQYF. The rearrangement links TRBV2 to TRBJ2-7, with 9 bases that match TRBD2. The CDR3 has 16 amino acids. Germline-derived CDR1 and CDR2 are SNHLY and FYNNEI. Germline trimming cut 3 bases from V and 4 bases from J; bases unmatched to any gene: 10.